These T cell receptor beta chains were read from a single sample in a study of blood T cell repertoires in COVID-19. Only in-frame clones appear in the TCRdb table, and some are missing; sequencing was by immunoSEQ multiplex PCR. Among around 65,000 clones listed, around 83% were seen once. Source material: peripheral blood. The receptors were gathered from a human donor in a cohort sampled during active COVID-19. Both conserved end residues are part of each CDR3. The D gene is left open where the match is weak. Clone size is stated in some rows and not others, as once, few, many or a class when expanded.

length: 14; D: TRBD1; V: TRBV4-2; size: -; J: TRBJ2-7; DNA: TGTGCCAGCAGCCAAGAAAGGACAGGGGGCGAGCAGTACTTC; CDR3: CASSQERTGGEQYF
length: 15; D: -; V: TRBV5-1; size: -; J: TRBJ1-5; DNA: TGCGCCAGCAGCTTGACCGGGGTTAGCAATCAGCCCCAGCATTTT; CDR3: CASSLTGVSNQPQHF
length: 15; D: -; V: TRBV6-5; size: few; J: TRBJ2-5; DNA: TGTGCCAGCAGACTTAGGTGGAGCCTCCAAGAGACCCAGTACTTC; CDR3: CASRLRWSLQETQYF
length: 15; D: -; V: TRBV6-1; size: -; J: TRBJ1-2; DNA: TGTGCCAGCAGTGAAGAAGCCTTTAGAGTCTATGGCTACACCTTC; CDR3: CASSEEAFRVYGYTF
length: 15; D: TRBD1; V: TRBV11-2; size: -; J: TRBJ2-1; DNA: TGTGCCAGCAGCTCACCGGGACAGGGGAGAAATGAGCAGTTCTTC; CDR3: CASSSPGQGRNEQFF
length: 15; D: -; V: TRBV6-1; size: once; J: TRBJ2-7; DNA: TGTGCCAGCAGTGATGTCGGGACAACACTCTACGAGCAGTACTTC; CDR3: CASSDVGTTLYEQYF
length: 15; D: TRBD2; V: TRBV7-7; size: few; J: TRBJ2-3; DNA: TGTGCCAGCAGCTTAGGCGGGGGACGGACAGATACGCAGTATTTT; CDR3: CASSLGGGRTDTQYF
length: 14; D: TRBD1; V: TRBV6-5; size: -; J: TRBJ1-2; DNA: TGTGCCAGCAGACCACCGGGACAGAACTATGGCTACACCTTC; CDR3: CASRPPGQNYGYTF
length: 17; D: TRBD1; V: TRBV10-3; size: -; J: TRBJ2-1; DNA: TGTGCCATCAGTGAGTCTCCGACAGGGGGCGCCGGGAATGAGCAGTTCTTC; CDR3: CAISESPTGGAGNEQFF
length: 14; D: TRBD1; V: TRBV7-2; size: few; J: TRBJ2-2; DNA: TGTGCCAGCAGCTTGGGCAGGGGGCACGGGGAGCTGTTTTTT; CDR3: CASSLGRGHGELFF
length: 13; D: -; V: TRBV12-3/TRBV12-4; size: once; J: TRBJ1-2; DNA: TGTGCCAGCAGTTTAGGTCAGGTGCTTGGCTACACCTTC; CDR3: CASSLGQVLGYTF
length: 12; D: -; V: TRBV3-1/TRBV3-2; size: -; J: TRBJ2-3; DNA: TGTGCCAGCAGCCCCCGACAGGATACGCAGTATTTT; CDR3: CASSPRQDTQYF
length: 17; D: TRBD1; V: TRBV27; size: -; J: TRBJ2-2; DNA: TGTGCCAGCAGTTTATTAGGACAGGGGGCGAAGAACGGGGAGCTGTTTTTT; CDR3: CASSLLGQGAKNGELFF
length: 17; D: TRBD1; V: TRBV9; size: -; J: TRBJ1-1; DNA: TGTGCCAGCAGCGTAGTGGAGTCGGGCACAGGGGGCACTGAAGCTTTCTTT; CDR3: CASSVVESGTGGTEAFF
length: 10; D: -; V: TRBV2; size: -; J: TRBJ2-7; DNA: TGTGCCAGCAGTGTAAATGAGCAGTACTTC; CDR3: CASSVNEQYF
length: 16; D: -; V: TRBV7-6; size: -; J: TRBJ2-2; DNA: TGTGCCAGCAGCTTAGCGCTGGGGCGGGGCACCGGGGAGCTGTTTTTT; CDR3: CASSLALGRGTGELFF
length: 13; D: -; V: TRBV6-6; size: -; J: TRBJ2-3; DNA: TGTGCCAGCAGTACGCCCTCCAGGGGTTCGCAGTATTTT; CDR3: CASSTPSRGSQYF
length: 15; D: TRBD1; V: TRBV19; size: -; J: TRBJ1-1; DNA: TGTGCCAGTAGTAGGCTGGACAGGGGAAACACTGAAGCTTTCTTT; CDR3: CASSRLDRGNTEAFF
length: 16; D: -; V: TRBV3-1/TRBV3-2; size: few; J: TRBJ1-5; DNA: TGTGCCAGCAGCCTGGCCAGCTGGGCACCAAATCAGCCCCAGCATTTT; CDR3: CASSLASWAPNQPQHF
length: 14; D: TRBD2; V: TRBV6-6; size: -; J: TRBJ2-5; DNA: TGTGCCAGCAGCCCAGGACTAGCGCGAGAGACCCAGTACTTC; CDR3: CASSPGLARETQYF
length: 13; D: -; V: TRBV7-2; size: -; J: TRBJ2-5; DNA: TGTGCCAGCAGCTTGGGCGCCCAAGAGACCCAGTACTTC; CDR3: CASSLGAQETQYF
length: 17; D: -; V: TRBV7-6; size: -; J: TRBJ1-6; DNA: TGTGCCAGCAGCTTAGGTACAGGAAGCTCCTATAATTCACCCCTCCACTTT; CDR3: CASSLGTGSSYNSPLHF
length: 13; D: -; V: TRBV6-5; size: -; J: TRBJ1-1; DNA: TGTGCCAGCAGGACAGTACAAAACACTGAAGCTTTCTTT; CDR3: CASRTVQNTEAFF
length: 14; D: TRBD1; V: TRBV7-9; size: -; J: TRBJ2-5; DNA: TGTGCCAGCAGCTTAGGCGCAGGGGGTGAGACCCAGTACTTC; CDR3: CASSLGAGGETQYF
length: 18; D: TRBD2; V: TRBV7-2; size: -; J: TRBJ2-4; DNA: TGTGCCAGCAGCTTAGTTAGCGGGGGGTCACTAGCCAAAAACATTCAGTACTTC; CDR3: CASSLVSGGSLAKNIQYF
length: 12; D: -; V: TRBV3-1/TRBV3-2; size: -; J: TRBJ1-2; DNA: TGTGCCAGCAGCCAAGATGAGAGGGGCTACACCTTC; CDR3: CASSQDERGYTF
length: 16; D: -; V: TRBV7-2; size: -; J: TRBJ2-3; DNA: TGTGCCAGCAGCCGCGGGGCCGAGGGAAGCACAGATACGCAGTATTTT; CDR3: CASSRGAEGSTDTQYF
length: 15; D: -; V: TRBV9; size: once; J: TRBJ2-2; DNA: TGTGCCAGCAGCTTTAGTACAGCGAACACCGGGGAGCTGTTTTTT; CDR3: CASSFSTANTGELFF
length: 16; D: -; V: TRBV18; size: -; J: TRBJ2-3; DNA: TGTGCCAGCTCACGCGCCGCGGGATTCGGCACAGATACGCAGTATTTT; CDR3: CASSRAAGFGTDTQYF
length: 12; D: -; V: TRBV7-9; size: -; J: TRBJ1-5; DNA: TGTGCCAGCAGCTGGGAGACCCGGGCCCAGCATTTT; CDR3: CASSWETRAQHF
length: 16; D: TRBD2; V: TRBV7-9; size: -; J: TRBJ2-5; DNA: TGTGCCAGCAGCCAGCGGGGGGGCCGAGAAAGTACTACCCAGTACTTC; CDR3: CASSQRGGRESTTQYF
length: 16; D: TRBD1; V: TRBV6-1; size: -; J: TRBJ2-1; DNA: TGTGCCAGCAGTGAAAGGGGACAGTTTCCCTACAATGAGCAGTTCTTC; CDR3: CASSERGQFPYNEQFF
length: 11; D: -; V: TRBV20-1; size: -; J: TRBJ2-7; DNA: TGCAGTGCTAGAAATAGCGACGAGCAGTACTTC; CDR3: CSARNSDEQYF
length: 14; D: -; V: TRBV5-1; size: -; J: TRBJ1-1; DNA: TGCGCCAGCAGGCTCGCCATACGGGACACTGAAGCTTTCTTT; CDR3: CASRLAIRDTEAFF
length: 13; D: TRBD1; V: TRBV2; size: -; J: TRBJ2-1; DNA: TGTGCCAGCAGTCCGACGACAGGGGCTGAGCAGTTCTTC; CDR3: CASSPTTGAEQFF
length: 14; D: -; V: TRBV5-1; size: -; J: TRBJ1-1; DNA: TGCGCCAGCAGCTTGGATCAGGACAGACTCGAAGCTTTCTTT; CDR3: CASSLDQDRLEAFF
length: 16; D: TRBD2; V: TRBV5-1; size: -; J: TRBJ2-3; DNA: TGCGCCAGCAGCCACGGTTTGAGCGGGGGCACAGATACGCAGTATTTT; CDR3: CASSHGLSGGTDTQYF
length: 12; D: -; V: TRBV27; size: -; J: TRBJ2-3; DNA: TGTGCCAGCAGTCTACAGGGTTATACGCAGTATTTT; CDR3: CASSLQGYTQYF
length: 14; D: -; V: TRBV29-1; size: once; J: TRBJ2-4; DNA: TGCAGCGTTGAAGTGGCCAGGGTGGGAAACATTCAGTACTTC; CDR3: CSVEVARVGNIQYF
length: 14; D: -; V: TRBV2; size: -; J: TRBJ2-5; DNA: TGTGCCAGCAGTGAATTCCGGGGAGTGGAGACCCAGTACTTC; CDR3: CASSEFRGVETQYF
length: 16; D: -; V: TRBV19; size: -; J: TRBJ1-1; DNA: TGTGCCAGTAGTATGGGCCGTGGTGGGGCGAACACTGAAGCTTTCTTT; CDR3: CASSMGRGGANTEAFF
length: 16; D: -; V: TRBV7-6; size: -; J: TRBJ1-3; DNA: TGTGCCAGCACCCCACTAGGAGGGAGTAGTGGAAACACCATATATTTT; CDR3: CASTPLGGSSGNTIYF
length: 13; D: -; V: TRBV9; size: -; J: TRBJ2-1; DNA: TGTGCCAGCAGCGGCCGGGGGGCGGGTGAGCAGTTCTTC; CDR3: CASSGRGAGEQFF
length: 17; D: -; V: TRBV7-7; size: -; J: TRBJ2-1; DNA: TGTGCCAGCAGCTTAAATTCGTTTCGAGGGAATACCAATGAGCAGTTCTTC; CDR3: CASSLNSFRGNTNEQFF
length: 14; D: TRBD1; V: TRBV10-1; size: -; J: TRBJ2-2; DNA: TGCGCCAGCAGTGACAGGGGGTTGCCCGGGGAGCTGTTTTTT; CDR3: CASSDRGLPGELFF
length: 13; D: -; V: TRBV29-1; size: -; J: TRBJ1-4; DNA: TGCAGCCTAACGCGTGATACTAATGAAAAACTGTTTTTT; CDR3: CSLTRDTNEKLFF
length: 15; D: TRBD1; V: TRBV2; size: -; J: TRBJ2-5; DNA: TGTGCCAGCAGTTCTACACAGGGGGCTGGAGAGACCCAGTACTTC; CDR3: CASSSTQGAGETQYF
length: 15; D: TRBD1; V: TRBV19; size: -; J: TRBJ1-1; DNA: TGTGCCAGCAATAGGGGGGACAGTGTGAACACTGAAGCTTTCTTT; CDR3: CASNRGDSVNTEAFF
length: 15; D: TRBD1; V: TRBV18; size: -; J: TRBJ2-3; DNA: TGTGCCAGCTCACCAACAGGGGATTACGCAGATACGCAGTATTTT; CDR3: CASSPTGDYADTQYF
length: 14; D: -; V: TRBV5-1; size: -; J: TRBJ2-4; DNA: TGCGCCAGCAGCCCACAGGGCGGCAAAAACATTCAGTACTTC; CDR3: CASSPQGGKNIQYF
length: 17; D: TRBD2; V: TRBV4-2; size: -; J: TRBJ2-1; DNA: TGTGCCAGCAGCCAAGGCGGGGGGCGGGTTTCCTACAATGAGCAGTTCTTC; CDR3: CASSQGGGRVSYNEQFF
length: 14; D: TRBD1; V: TRBV2; size: many; J: TRBJ1-2; DNA: TGTGCCAGCAGCGGACAGGGCGGCGCCTATGGCTACACCTTC; CDR3: CASSGQGGAYGYTF
length: 11; D: -; V: TRBV6-5; size: -; J: TRBJ1-1; DNA: TGTGCCAGCGGGCTTCACACTGAAGCTTTCTTT; CDR3: CASGLHTEAFF
length: 12; D: TRBD1; V: TRBV29-1; size: -; J: TRBJ1-2; DNA: TGCAGCGTCCGGGACAGACCTTCTGGCTACACCTTC; CDR3: CSVRDRPSGYTF
length: 14; D: -; V: TRBV9; size: -; J: TRBJ2-2; DNA: TGTGCCAGCAGCGCGGGACTTAACACCGGGGAGCTGTTTTTT; CDR3: CASSAGLNTGELFF